This is a list of T cell receptor beta chains from one sample in a study of T cell responses to AZD1222 COVID-19 vaccine. Data came from immunoSEQ multiplex PCR; TCRdb stores just in-frame clones and leaves some out. This sample carries 75,000 to 90,000 clones, approximately 90% of them seen once, and the ten largest clones take 28%. Sequenced here: peripheral blood, sampled 28 days after the second AZD1222 dose. These receptors were collected from an adult who received the AZD1222 COVID-19 vaccine. Both conserved end residues are part of each CDR3. D genes are given only for firm matches. The listing skips clone size in some rows; elsewhere it reads once, few, many or a size class.

V gene	clone size	J gene	D gene	CDR3 DNA	CDR3 protein
TRBV6-4	few	TRBJ2-1	NA	TGTGCCAGCAGTGAAGAGGGAGTGCCCTACAATGAGCAGTTCTTC	CASSEEGVPYNEQFF
TRBV19	NA	TRBJ1-1	TRBD1	TGTGCCAGTAGTATTAGACAGGGGGAAGTGAACACTGAAGCTTTCTTT	CASSIRQGEVNTEAFF
TRBV7-2	NA	TRBJ1-5	NA	TGTGCCAGCAGCAACACAGGACCACTTAGCAATCAGCCCCAGCATTTT	CASSNTGPLSNQPQHF
TRBV10-3	NA	TRBJ1-5	NA	TGTGCCATCAGTGGACAGGAGGCAGGGCCCCAGCATTTT	CAISGQEAGPQHF
TRBV9	NA	TRBJ2-5	NA	TGTGCCAGCAGCTTCGGACAGAACCAAGAGACCCAGTACTTC	CASSFGQNQETQYF
TRBV27	NA	TRBJ1-5	NA	TGTGCCAGCACTCCTGGAGGGGGGAATCAGCCCCAGCATTTT	CASTPGGGNQPQHF
TRBV5-5	NA	TRBJ2-3	TRBD2	TGTGCCAGCAGCAGGGGCTGGGGACTAGACACAGATACGCAGTATTTT	CASSRGWGLDTDTQYF
TRBV11-1	once	TRBJ2-2	NA	TGTGCCAGCAGCTTAGGCGGGGAAGGCACCGGGGAGCTGTTTTTT	CASSLGGEGTGELFF
TRBV7-2	NA	TRBJ2-3	NA	TGTGCCAGCAGCTTAACCATAGACCCATACACAGATACGCAGTATTTT	CASSLTIDPYTDTQYF
TRBV7-2	NA	TRBJ1-2	NA	TGTGCCAGCAGCTTAATCGCCAGTTCATTTGGCTACACCTTC	CASSLIASSFGYTF
TRBV29-1	NA	TRBJ2-7	NA	TGCAGCGTTTCTGACCCGCGGTTCCCCACCTACGAGCAGTACTTC	CSVSDPRFPTYEQYF
TRBV3-1/TRBV3-2	NA	TRBJ2-1	NA	TGTGCCAGCAGCCAAGATTTAGTGAGTGGGCTTAGCTACAATGAGCAGTTCTTC	CASSQDLVSGLSYNEQFF
TRBV10-1	NA	TRBJ1-1	NA	TGCGCCAGACAGGATGAAGCTTTCTTT	CARQDEAFF
TRBV28	NA	TRBJ2-3	TRBD2	TGTGCCAGCAGTCCCCGGGGGGGTAGTATCGGCACAGATACGCAGTATTTT	CASSPRGGSIGTDTQYF
TRBV28	NA	TRBJ1-2	NA	TGTGCCAGCTACGGGACCGCAGGGTTCTTAGTGAGCTACACCTTC	CASYGTAGFLVSYTF
TRBV24-1	NA	TRBJ2-1	TRBD2	TGTGCCACCAGTGATGGTACTAGCGGTCCGCGGGGTGAGCAGTTCTTC	CATSDGTSGPRGEQFF
TRBV25-1	NA	TRBJ1-6	NA	TGTGCCAGCAGTGAATCAAGTAGGGGGTATAATTCACCCCTCCACTTT	CASSESSRGYNSPLHF
TRBV5-6	NA	TRBJ2-7	TRBD1	TGTGCCAGCAGCAGGGGACAGGGTATGAACGAGCAGTACTTC	CASSRGQGMNEQYF
TRBV2	NA	TRBJ2-7	NA	TGTGCCAGCAGGGACGACATCTACGAGCAGTACTTC	CASRDDIYEQYF
TRBV18	NA	TRBJ2-5	TRBD2	TGTGCCAGCTCACCGGGACTAGCTGAGCAAGAGACCCAGTACTTC	CASSPGLAEQETQYF
TRBV5-1	once	TRBJ2-3	NA	TGCGCCAGCAGCTTGGTGGGGCAGCTCCCAACAGATACGCAGTATTTT	CASSLVGQLPTDTQYF
TRBV4-2	NA	TRBJ1-4	NA	TGTGCCAGCAGCCAATCCACAGGCTCTAATGAAAAACTGTTTTTT	CASSQSTGSNEKLFF
TRBV5-6	NA	TRBJ1-2	NA	TGTGCCAGCAGCTTGGGGGCAGGGATCCGCTACACCTTC	CASSLGAGIRYTF
TRBV11-2	once	TRBJ2-1	TRBD2	TGTGCCAGCAGCCGTAAGACTAGCGGGTACAATGAGCAGTTCTTC	CASSRKTSGYNEQFF
TRBV9	NA	TRBJ2-7	TRBD2	TGTGCCAGCAGCGTAGGGCTAGCGGGAGCGTACGAGCAGTACTTC	CASSVGLAGAYEQYF
TRBV9	NA	TRBJ2-7	TRBD1	TGTGCCAGCAGCCCCCAGGGGGATTTTACCTACGAGCAGTACTTC	CASSPQGDFTYEQYF
TRBV18	NA	TRBJ1-2	TRBD1	TGTGCCAGCTCACCATTTCTGGGACAGGGGGCAGAGTCATATGGCTACACCTTC	CASSPFLGQGAESYGYTF
TRBV19	NA	TRBJ2-3	TRBD2	TGTGCCATCTCGACTAGCGGGGGAGGAGATACGCAGTATTTT	CAISTSGGGDTQYF
TRBV18	NA	TRBJ2-3	TRBD2	TGTGCCAGCTCACGGCGGGAGGGTGGCACAGATACGCAGTATTTT	CASSRREGGTDTQYF
TRBV18	NA	TRBJ2-7	NA	TGTGCCAGCTCACCCCCCGGACGGAAATCCTACGAGCAGTACTTC	CASSPPGRKSYEQYF
TRBV7-9	NA	TRBJ2-2	TRBD2	TGTGCCGGGGGGACTAGCGCCTATAGTATAGCGAAGCTGTTTTTT	CAGGTSAYSIAKLFF
TRBV4-3	NA	TRBJ2-1	NA	TGCGCCAGCAAATCGGATAACAATGAGCAGTTCTTC	CASKSDNNEQFF
TRBV4-3	NA	TRBJ2-6	NA	TGCGCCAGCAGCCAAGATAGAGGGGGTCCTGGGGCCAACGTCCTGACTTTC	CASSQDRGGPGANVLTF
TRBV28	NA	TRBJ1-3	NA	TGTGCCAGCAGTTTATTCCGGTACTCTGGAAACACCATATATTTT	CASSLFRYSGNTIYF
TRBV28	NA	TRBJ2-7	NA	TGTGCCAGCAGTCCGGGACCCTCCTACGAGCAGTACTTC	CASSPGPSYEQYF
TRBV15	NA	TRBJ2-5	NA	TGTGCCACCAGCAGAGATCCCCAAGGCTCAGAGACCCAGTACTTC	CATSRDPQGSETQYF
TRBV30	NA	TRBJ1-3	NA	TGTGCCTGGAGTGTATTAAGGGAGGGCTCTGGAAACACCATATATTTT	CAWSVLREGSGNTIYF
TRBV5-4	NA	TRBJ2-3	NA	TGTGCCAGCAGCCCGCGGGGGCAGGGTGGATCGGATACGCAGTATTTT	CASSPRGQGGSDTQYF
TRBV7-9	NA	TRBJ1-2	NA	TGTGCCAGCAGCTTAGGATGGGCGAAAGCGGGCTACACCTTC	CASSLGWAKAGYTF
TRBV5-1	NA	TRBJ2-1	TRBD1	TGCGCCAGCAGCTTGGCCGGACAGGGGATATACAATGAGCAGTTCTTC	CASSLAGQGIYNEQFF
TRBV28	NA	TRBJ2-7	TRBD2	TGTGCCAGCAAAGGTAGCGGGAGGGCCCACGAGCAGTACTTC	CASKGSGRAHEQYF
TRBV29-1	NA	TRBJ1-4	NA	TGCAGCGTTGACAGGGGTAATGAAAAACTGTTTTTT	CSVDRGNEKLFF
TRBV5-1	NA	TRBJ2-1	TRBD2	TGCGCCAGCAGCTTGAGCCTAGCGGACAATGAGCAGTTCTTC	CASSLSLADNEQFF